One and the same sample provided the 17 T cell receptor beta chains below, sequenced in a study of T cells in Graves' hyperthyroidism and ophthalmopathy. What was amplified from RNA transcripts were TCR beta CDR3 regions. First-round RT-PCR targeting the TCR CDR3 was performed with the HTBI primer set. TCRdb itself ran the multiplex PCR reads through MiXCR, one entry per CDR3 protein. Of approximately 430,000 distinct CDR3 sequences in the sample, approximately 15% are singletons; the top ten hold less than 15%. The specimen was blood. All receptors come from a young man with Graves' ophthalmopathy.

This chain connects TRBV10-3 to TRBJ2-1, with 14 positions matching TRBD2. Germline V gene data show CDR1 as ENHRY and CDR2 as SYGVKD. This CDR3 has 19 amino acids. V lost 5 bases to trimming and J lost 7 bases; unmatched junction nucleotides: 16. CDR3 protein: CAISNPGLAGVGSGNEQFF. The DNA of the CDR3 is TGTGCCATCAGTAACCCGGGACTAGCGGGAGTTGGGTCGGGGAATGAGCAGTTCTTC.

This clonotype was observed a handful of times. The chain joins TRBV5-8 to TRBJ2-7; tentatively, D is TRBD2 (6 bases). The V end was cut by 0 bases, the J end by 6 bases, with 10 bases between. Germline CDR1 and CDR2: SGHTS and YDEGEE. The CDR3 totals 13 residues. For the CDR3, the DNA is TGTGCCAGCAGCTTGGCTCGGGGGACCGAGCAGTACTTC. This codes for CASSLARGTEQYF.

This clonotype occurred many times. The V call is TRBV29-1, the J call TRBJ2-3; D is unclear. Germline CDR1 SQVTM, CDR2 ANQGSEA. The CDR3 covers 13 residues. V lost 3 bases, J lost 0 bases, and 7 bases lay in between. The CDR3 sequence: CSVETVSTDTQYF. Here the CDR3 DNA reads TGCAGCGTTGAGACCGTCAGCACAGATACGCAGTATTTT.

The chain links TRBV15 to TRBJ2-7; D is uncertain. Germline lookup yields CDR1 LNHNV and CDR2 YYDKDF (reference sequence). The CDR3 length is 12 residues. V was clipped by 3 bases and J by 1 base, with 4 bases between them. The CDR3: CATSSRSYEQYF. The CDR3 DNA reads as TGTGCCACCAGCAGTAGATCCTACGAGCAGTACTTC. The full variable domain, completed using reference TRBV15 and TRBJ2-7, is DAMVIQNPRYQVTQFGKPVTLSCSQTLNHNVMYWYQQKSSQAPKLLFHYYDKDFNNEADTPDNFQSRRPNTSFCFLDIRSPGLGDTAMYLCATSSRSYEQYFGPGTRLTVT.

In its sample, this clonotype was seen many times. This chain connects TRBV12-3 or TRBV12-4 to TRBJ1-5, with a weak D call TRBD1 (5 bases). CDR3 length equals 15 residues. V dropped 2 bases and J dropped 7 bases, with 15 bases sitting between them. CDR3 bases: TGTGCCAGCAGTTTATTCGGGGGGGAGGGGCAGCCCCAGCATTTT. It yields the protein CASSLFGGEGQPQHF.

This clonotype appeared many times. This chain joins TRBV3-1 and TRBJ1-2; TRBD1 might be the D (5 bases). CDR1 LGHDT and CDR2 YNNKEL come from the germline V gene (reference sequence). The CDR3 runs 16 residues. V was trimmed by 0 bases and J by 5 bases, leaving 16 bases between them. In DNA form, the CDR3 reads TGTGCCAGCAGCCAAGATAGGCAGGGTAGTAGGTATGGCTACACCTTC. As protein: CASSQDRQGSRYGYTF.

The sample holds many counts of this clonotype. The V gene is TRBV2, the J gene TRBJ2-7, with 11 bases identical to TRBD2. This CDR3 is built from 15 residues. Germline V gives CDR1 SNHLY, CDR2 FYNNEI. The ends lost 6 bases at V and 2 bases at J; junction bases unmatched: 6. The CDR3 nucleotides are TGTGCCAGCAGGGCTAGCGGGGGGTCCCCCTACGAGCAGTACTTC. Encoded protein: CASRASGGSPYEQYF.

This clonotype was picked up many times. The rearrangement uses TRBV5-1 and TRBJ2-2; tentatively, D is TRBD2 (6 bases). The germline gives CDR1 SGHRS, CDR2 YFSETQ. Trimming cost V 0 bases and J 2 bases, with 14 bases left between them. The CDR3 extends over 17 amino acids. This CDR3 reads CASSLVPSAINTGELFF. The CDR3 DNA reads TGCGCCAGCAGCTTGGTTCCTAGCGCAATTAACACCGGGGAGCTGTTTTTT.

This clonotype was found many times. The chain uses TRBV6-2 or TRBV6-3 and TRBJ1-1; TRBD1 aligns across 7 bases. CDR1 is MNHEY and CDR2 is SVGEGT in the germline V gene. The CDR3 extends over 14 amino acids. V gave up 7 bases and J gave up 4 bases; unmatched junction bases: 9. The CDR3 spells CASKRTGALTEAFF. The CDR3 bases are TGTGCCAGCAAACGAACAGGGGCCCTCACTGAAGCTTTCTTT.

This clonotype was counted many times. The chain combines TRBV5-1 with TRBJ1-3; TRBD1 aligns across 8 bases. CDR3 size: 21 residues. V was pared by 0 bases and J by 0 bases, with 17 bases of the junction left unmatched. CDR1 and CDR2 from the germline V gene are SGHRS and YFSETQ. DNA for the CDR3: TGCGCCAGCAGCTTGGGCCGGGACAGGAATTCCCCCTCACTCTCTGGAAACACCATATATTTT. It codes for CASSLGRDRNSPSLSGNTIYF.

J is TRBJ1-2 and V is TRBV20-1, with D possibly being TRBD1 (6 bases). This CDR3 spans 14 amino acids. CDR1 and CDR2 (germline): DFQATT, SNEGSKA (reference sequence). V shed 3 bases and J shed 2 bases, with 13 bases lying between them. DNA for the CDR3: TGCAGTGCTAGTGACCGGGGGCACAACTATGGCTACACCTTC. Translated, it gives CSASDRGHNYGYTF.

This clonotype was seen more than once but under ten times. J is TRBJ2-1 and V is TRBV11-3; TRBD1 might be the D (8 bases). Germline lookup yields CDR1 SGHNT and CDR2 YENEEA. V lost 5 bases and J lost 4, with 18 bases in between. This CDR3 comprises 16 residues. As DNA, the CDR3 is TGTGCCAGCAGCAAAGACAGGGGAGGGTCATACAATGAGCAGTTCTTC. This gives the protein CASSKDRGGSYNEQFF.

This rearrangement joins TRBV11-2 to TRBJ1-1; D ambiguous. Germline V gene lookup returns CDR1 SGHAT and CDR2 FQNNGV. The CDR3 runs 17 residues. The V end was cut by 4 bases, the J end by 0 bases, with 18 bases between. CDR3 sequence (DNA): TGTGCCAGCAGCTCCCCCTATTCTGGTAAAGTGAACACTGAAGCTTTCTTT. This encodes CASSSPYSGKVNTEAFF.

This clonotype has a single count. The chain carries TRBV18 and TRBJ2-6; maybe TRBD1 (6 bases). CDR1 KGHSH and CDR2 LQKENI come from the germline V gene. Trimming stripped 6 bases from V and 4 bases from J, with 16 bases between. The CDR3 loop spans 16 amino acids. CDR3 DNA: TGTGCCAGCTCGCAACAGGGTATACGGGGGGCCAACGTCCTGACTTTC. Its translation: CASSQQGIRGANVLTF.

This clonotype was recorded many times. The V gene is TRBV6-1, the J gene TRBJ2-7, with 9 bases lining up with TRBD1. The CDR3 length is 18 residues. J lost 4 bases, V lost 8 bases, and 21 bases had no gene match. The V gene's germline CDR1 is MNHNS and CDR2 SASEGT. For the CDR3, the DNA is TGTGCCAGCGCTAGAAATACCGGGACAGGGATCTCTCTTTACGAGCAGTACTTC. Translated, it gives CASARNTGTGISLYEQYF.

The genes are TRBV15 and TRBJ2-7; D gene ambiguous. Germline loops: CDR1 LNHNV, CDR2 YYDKDF (reference sequence). Between the trimmed V and J ends, which lost 4 bases and 5 bases, there was a span of 18 bases. There are 15 residues in the CDR3. The CDR3 region has the DNA TGTGCCACCAGCACCCCTCTCTTTGGCGTCCACGAGCAGTACTTC. Amino acid sequence: CATSTPLFGVHEQYF. Variable domain in full (rest from reference TRBV15 and TRBJ2-7): DAMVIQNPRYQVTQFGKPVTLSCSQTLNHNVMYWYQQKSSQAPKLLFHYYDKDFNNEADTPDNFQSRRPNTSFCFLDIRSPGLGDTAMYLCATSTPLFGVHEQYFGPGTRLTVT.

This clonotype was recorded at least ten times. The chain recombines TRBV6-1 with TRBJ2-7, with D perhaps TRBD1 (6 bases). CDR1 is MNHNS and CDR2 is SASEGT in the germline V gene. The CDR3 runs 15 residues. V was shortened by 10 bases and J by 1 base, with 20 bases between the two germline ends. In nucleotides, the CDR3 is TGTGCCACCACCCCCGCAGGGGCCTTATCCTACGAGCAGTACTTC. Translation: CATTPAGALSYEQYF.